Listed below are T cell receptor beta chains from one sample, sequenced in a study of cytomegalovirus exposure and HLA in healthy donors. TCRdb keeps only in-frame clones here, not all; method: immunoSEQ multiplex PCR. The sample holds under 200,000 clones. Specimen: PBMCs. Every receptor here comes from a young man in good health and CMV-seronegative. Both conserved end residues are part of each CDR3. A D gene is named only where the DNA matches it firmly.

TRBV5-4	TRBD1	TRBJ2-4	TGTGCCAGCAGCACGGGGGGTGGACAGGGGACCAAAAACATTCAGTACTTC	CASSTGGGQGTKNIQYF
TRBV7-9	.	TRBJ2-5	TGTGCCAGCAGCTTTGACCTAGAAGAGCAGTACTTC	CASSFDLEEQYF
TRBV28	.	TRBJ2-1	TGTGCCAGCAGTTTCTATCGGTACAATGAGCAGTTCTTC	CASSFYRYNEQFF
TRBV10-3	TRBD2	TRBJ2-3	TGTGCCATCAGTCGGAGGGAGGGCCGGGATACGCAGTATTTT	CAISRREGRDTQYF
TRBV27	.	TRBJ1-2	TGTGCCAGCAGTTCCCGTGGGGGGAGTGGCTACACCTTC	CASSSRGGSGYTF
TRBV5-6	.	TRBJ2-7	TGTGCCAGCAGCTTGGTCGGGAGCGTGGTGTACGAGCAGTACTTC	CASSLVGSVVYEQYF
TRBV6-4	.	TRBJ2-7	TGTGCCAGCAGCGGACAGACCGCTTGCGAGCAGTACTTC	CASSGQTACEQYF
TRBV19	TRBD1	TRBJ1-4	TGTGCCAGTAGTCCCCATTTACAGGGGGCTGCTGAAAAACTGTTTTTT	CASSPHLQGAAEKLFF
TRBV5-1	TRBD2	TRBJ2-7	TGCGCCAGCAGGGCTAGCGGGTCCTACGAGCAGTACTTC	CASRASGSYEQYF
TRBV29-1	TRBD2	TRBJ2-2	TGCAGCGTTGAAAGGCTAGCGGAGGCCACCGGGGAGCTGTTTTTT	CSVERLAEATGELFF